The T cell receptor (beta chain) under discussion was sequenced for a study of follicular helper T cells after annual influenza vaccination. Study-wide points: Only roughly 9-20% of analyzed cells yielded productive TCRB sequences.

Sequencing used immunoSEQ multiplex PCR; TCRdb keeps in-frame clones, though not all of them. The sample consists of thousands of clones, roughly 80% of them appearing once. Trimming took 2 bases from V and 6 from J, leaving 11 bases between them. Germline V gives CDR1 SGHKS, CDR2 YYEKEE (reference sequence). This CDR3 is built from 13 residues. Specified time point: 2014-2015 season, pre-vaccination. Sorted blood CD4 subsets were sequenced before and after adults received seasonal inactivated influenza vaccine. Donors with HIV/AIDS, active malignancy, immunomodulators or active illness were excluded. A remark on this clone: Its target is unknown.

The chain couples TRBV5-5 to TRBJ1-2; D possibly corresponds to TRBD1 (5 bases). Sequencing was performed on CXCR5+ CD38- circulating T follicular helper cells from blood, taken on the day of influenza vaccination. The subset here: circulating Tfh, non-naive CD4+CXCR5+PD-1+ (ICOS+CD38+ or ICOS-CD38-). This clonotype was sampled from an adult who received the influenza vaccine. CDR3 DNA: TGTGCCAGCAGCTTTACAGGAAGCGATGGCTACACCTTC. Translating it yields CASSFTGSDGYTF.